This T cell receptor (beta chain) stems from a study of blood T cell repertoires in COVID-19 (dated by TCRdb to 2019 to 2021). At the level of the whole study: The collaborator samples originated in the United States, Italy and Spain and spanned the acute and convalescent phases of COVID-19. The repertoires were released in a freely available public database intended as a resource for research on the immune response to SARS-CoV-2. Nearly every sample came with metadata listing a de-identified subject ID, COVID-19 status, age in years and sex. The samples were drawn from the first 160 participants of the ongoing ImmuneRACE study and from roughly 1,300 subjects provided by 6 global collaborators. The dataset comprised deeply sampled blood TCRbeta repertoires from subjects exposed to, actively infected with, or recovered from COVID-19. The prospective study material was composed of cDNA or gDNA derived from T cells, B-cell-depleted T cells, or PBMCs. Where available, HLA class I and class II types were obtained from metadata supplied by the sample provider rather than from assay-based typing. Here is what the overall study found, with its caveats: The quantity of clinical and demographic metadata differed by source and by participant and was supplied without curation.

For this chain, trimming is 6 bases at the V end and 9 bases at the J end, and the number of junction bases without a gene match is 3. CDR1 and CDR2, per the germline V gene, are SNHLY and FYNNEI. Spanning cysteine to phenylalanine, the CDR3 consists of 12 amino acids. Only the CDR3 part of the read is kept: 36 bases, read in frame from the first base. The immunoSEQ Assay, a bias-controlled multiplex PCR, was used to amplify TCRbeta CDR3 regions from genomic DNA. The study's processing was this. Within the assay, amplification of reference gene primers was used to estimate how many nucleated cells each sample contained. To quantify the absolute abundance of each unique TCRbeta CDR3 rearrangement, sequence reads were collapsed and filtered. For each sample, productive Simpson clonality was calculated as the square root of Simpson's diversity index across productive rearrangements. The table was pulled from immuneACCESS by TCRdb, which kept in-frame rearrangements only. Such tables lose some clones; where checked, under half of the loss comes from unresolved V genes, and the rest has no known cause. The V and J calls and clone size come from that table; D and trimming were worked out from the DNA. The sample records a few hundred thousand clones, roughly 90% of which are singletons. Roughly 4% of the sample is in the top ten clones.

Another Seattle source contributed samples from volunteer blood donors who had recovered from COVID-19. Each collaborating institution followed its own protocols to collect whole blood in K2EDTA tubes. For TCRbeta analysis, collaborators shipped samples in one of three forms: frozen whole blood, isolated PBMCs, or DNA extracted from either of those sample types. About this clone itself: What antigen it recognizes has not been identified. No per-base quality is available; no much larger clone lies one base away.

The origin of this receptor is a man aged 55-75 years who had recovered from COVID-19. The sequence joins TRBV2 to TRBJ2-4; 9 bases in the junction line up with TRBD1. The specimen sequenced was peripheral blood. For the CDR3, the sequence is CASRGQGGIQYF. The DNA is TGTGCCAGCAGGGGACAGGGCGGCATTCAGTACTTC.